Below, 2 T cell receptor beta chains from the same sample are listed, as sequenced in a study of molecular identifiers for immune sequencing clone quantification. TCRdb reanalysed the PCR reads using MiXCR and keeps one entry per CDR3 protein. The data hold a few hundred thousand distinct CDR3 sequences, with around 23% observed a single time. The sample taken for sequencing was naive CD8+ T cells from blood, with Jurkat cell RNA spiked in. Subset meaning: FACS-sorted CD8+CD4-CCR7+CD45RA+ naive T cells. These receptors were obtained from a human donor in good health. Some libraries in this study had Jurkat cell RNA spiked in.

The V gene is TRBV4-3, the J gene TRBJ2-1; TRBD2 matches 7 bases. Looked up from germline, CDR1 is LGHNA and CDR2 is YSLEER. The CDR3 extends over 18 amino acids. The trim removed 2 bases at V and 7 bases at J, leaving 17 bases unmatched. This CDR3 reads CASSQSLLWEGRKNEQFF. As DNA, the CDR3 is TGCGCCAGCAGCCAATCCCTTCTTTGGGAGGGACGGAAAAATGAGCAGTTCTTC.

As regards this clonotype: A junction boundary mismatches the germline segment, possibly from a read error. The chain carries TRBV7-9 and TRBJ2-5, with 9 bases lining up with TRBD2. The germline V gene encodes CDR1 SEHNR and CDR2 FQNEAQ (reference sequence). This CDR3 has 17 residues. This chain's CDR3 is CASSSLYSLAGQETQDF. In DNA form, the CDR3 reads TGTGCCAGCAGCTCGCTCTACTCACTAGCGGGCCAAGAGACCCAGGACTTC.